These T cell receptor beta chains were read from a single sample in a study of blood T cell repertoires in COVID-19. Only in-frame clones appear in the TCRdb table, and some are missing; sequencing was by immunoSEQ multiplex PCR. Here the sample spans approximately 75,000 clones, about 93% being singletons. Sample: peripheral blood. These receptors were taken from a human donor in a cohort sampled during active COVID-19. The CDR3 runs from the conserved cysteine through the conserved F or W. Fields, in order: V gene, CDR3 protein.

TRBV24-1 CATSDWGAGGASDTQYF
TRBV6-1 CASSDRQPQHF
TRBV19 CASRQYVTANQPQHF
TRBV27 CASSAGTGGYQPQHF
TRBV5-1 CASVPGLADPSTGELFF
TRBV5-1 CASSLGVTGETQYF
TRBV27 CASSSPGGTVGYTF
TRBV4-1 CASSQTHEQFF
TRBV19 CASRGTSGVSQYF
TRBV9 CASSALTGSEQYF
TRBV11-3 CASSSGQSYEQYF
TRBV6-5 CASSYSMGTGNEKLFF
TRBV24-1 CATPRRGGGRTDTQYF
TRBV19 CASHAAGAYTGELFF
TRBV4-3 CASSQVRWGDYNEQFF
TRBV15 CATSREGRGNTEAFF
TRBV5-1 CASSLARGLPGAQETQYF
TRBV12-5 CASGYGGTATNEKLFF
TRBV11-2 CASSLDIRANSPLHF
TRBV3-1/TRBV3-2 CASSRDSPWTQYF
TRBV18 CASSPPASVWGRKFF
TRBV10-2 CASSGRRTGELFF
TRBV28 CASSLDRVITEAFF
TRBV29-1 CSVEDRRGAKGEKLFF
TRBV5-1 CASSTYTGTGGSGANVLTF
TRBV9 CASSLEGYKQFF